The rows below give T cell receptor beta chains drawn from one sample of a study of regulatory T cells in long-lasting Graves disease. TCRdb independently ran MiXCR on the multiplex PCR reads; one entry per CDR3 protein. The sample has a few hundred thousand distinct CDR3 sequences, roughly a quarter seen once. The source was peripheral blood mononuclear cells (PBMCs), collected when the disease was refractory, from a patient treated with antithyroid drugs. These receptors all come from a female donor with Graves disease. The CDR3 runs from the conserved cysteine through the conserved F or W. A D gene is named only where the DNA matches it firmly. Clone size, where shown, is once, few, many, or a class for clones that have expanded.

TRBJ2-7,TRBD2,few,TRBV20-1,CSARRFGLAGFDEQYF,TGCAGTGCTAGGCGCTTTGGACTAGCGGGATTCGACGAGCAGTACTTC
TRBJ1-1,TRBD1,many,TRBV2,CASRMRTGGENTEAFF,TGTGCCAGCAGAATGAGGACAGGGGGCGAAAACACTGAAGCTTTCTTT
TRBJ1-2,-,many,TRBV29-1,CSVAGRTQGYTF,TGCAGCGTTGCGGGGCGCACGCAAGGCTACACCTTC
TRBJ1-3,-,few,TRBV29-1,CSVEDRRTPGMRNTIYF,TGCAGCGTTGAGGACAGACGGACCCCGGGCATGCGAAACACCATATATTTT
TRBJ1-1,-,-,TRBV7-9,CASSQEFGRNAEAFF,TGTGCCAGCAGCCAAGAGTTTGGGAGGAACGCTGAAGCTTTCTTT
TRBJ1-1,-,few,TRBV5-1,CASSLEGRWNTEAFF,TGTGCCAGCAGCTTAGAGGGCAGGTGGAACACTGAAGCTTTCTTT
TRBJ2-7,TRBD2,few,TRBV10-3,CAIDSGSSYEQYF,TGTGCCATCGATAGCGGGAGCTCCTACGAGCAGTACTTC
TRBJ2-7,-,-,TRBV7-2,CASSLEMVGLAYEQYF,TGTGCCAGCAGCTTAGAGATGGTTGGGCTAGCGTACGAGCAGTACTTC
TRBJ2-5,TRBD1,-,TRBV9,CASSYRTGYQETQYF,TGTGCCAGCAGCTACCGGACAGGGTACCAAGAGACCCAGTACTTC
TRBJ1-5,-,few,TRBV6-2/TRBV6-3,CASSDETTWSNQPQHF,TGTGCCAGCAGTGACGAGACAACCTGGAGCAATCAGCCCCAGCATTTT
TRBJ1-6,-,many,TRBV28,CASSRFAQGNSPLHF,TGTGCCAGCAGCCGATTCGCCCAGGGAAATTCACCCCTCCACTTT
TRBJ1-5,-,-,TRBV27,CASSWNSNQPQHF,TGTGCCAGCAGTTGGAACAGCAATCAGCCCCAGCATTTT
TRBJ2-4,-,once,TRBV7-9,CASNLDGSLQYF,TGTGCCAGCAACTTAGACGGGAGCCTTCAGTACTTC
TRBJ1-1,-,many,TRBV19,CASRIGLALGTEAFF,TGTGCCAGTAGGATCGGGTTGGCCCTAGGGACTGAAGCTTTCTTT
TRBJ2-7,TRBD2,-,TRBV5-1,CASSLGLATRNEQYF,TGCGCCAGCAGCTTGGGACTAGCGACCCGTAACGAGCAGTACTTC
TRBJ1-1,-,-,TRBV20-1,CSASPNQNTEAFF,TGCAGTGCTAGTCCGAACCAGAACACTGAAGCTTTCTTT
TRBJ2-7,-,few,TRBV13,CASSLAAGLTYEQYF,TGTGCCAGCAGCTTAGCGGCGGGGCTTACCTACGAGCAGTACTTC
TRBJ1-2,-,many,TRBV11-2,CASSLVGRGYGYTF,TGTGCCAGCAGCTTAGTCGGGCGGGGCTATGGCTACACCTTC
TRBJ2-7,-,many,TRBV2,CASSGQGLYEQYF,TGTGCCAGCAGTGGACAGGGACTCTACGAGCAGTACTTC
TRBJ2-2,TRBD1,-,TRBV11-2,CASSSLQGAEAGELFF,TGTGCCAGCAGCTCATTACAGGGGGCGGAGGCCGGGGAGCTGTTTTTT
TRBJ1-1,-,once,TRBV9,CASSVGTEGNTEAFF,TGTGCCAGCAGCGTAGGTACAGAGGGCAACACTGAAGCTTTCTTT
TRBJ1-1,TRBD1,-,TRBV12-3/TRBV12-4,CASSFGTGLATEAFF,TGTGCCAGCAGTTTTGGGACAGGGCTGGCCACTGAAGCTTTCTTT
TRBJ1-5,-,-,TRBV6-1,CASRPRGQPQHF,TGTGCCAGCAGACCGAGGGGGCAGCCCCAGCATTTT
TRBJ1-5,-,-,TRBV30,CAWSGQGVQPQHF,TGTGCCTGGAGTGGGCAGGGAGTTCAGCCCCAGCATTTT
TRBJ1-2,TRBD1,few,TRBV19,CASSGGTGRYGYTF,TGTGCCAGTAGTGGAGGGACAGGGAGGTATGGCTACACCTTC
TRBJ1-5,TRBD1,few,TRBV24-1,CATSAGGPGQPQHF,TGTGCCACCAGTGCAGGGGGCCCTGGTCAGCCCCAGCATTTT
TRBJ1-1,-,few,TRBV14,CASSQPGRGTEAFF,TGTGCCAGCAGCCAACCAGGACGGGGCACTGAAGCTTTCTTT
TRBJ1-1,-,-,TRBV14,CASSQVQAIGEAFF,TGTGCCAGCAGTCAAGTTCAGGCGATCGGTGAAGCTTTCTTT
TRBJ1-2,-,many,TRBV6-9,CASSYVTTKTNYGYTF,TGTGCCAGCAGTTACGTGACCACAAAAACTAACTATGGCTACACCTTC
TRBJ2-7,-,few,TRBV19,CASSTQGQNYEQYF,TGTGCCAGTAGTACGCAGGGGCAAAACTACGAGCAGTACTTC
TRBJ1-5,-,few,TRBV9,CASSVDEGQPQHF,TGTGCCAGCAGCGTAGACGAGGGCCAGCCCCAGCATTTT
TRBJ1-2,TRBD1,few,TRBV27,CASSLGQGAPNGYTF,TGTGCCAGCAGTCTCGGACAGGGGGCGCCGAATGGCTACACCTTC
TRBJ1-6,-,few,TRBV19,CASSGMFLNSPLHF,TGTGCCAGTAGTGGGATGTTCCTGAATTCACCCCTCCACTTT
TRBJ2-7,-,-,TRBV7-6,CASSPKGDGPYEQYF,TGTGCCAGCAGCCCGAAGGGAGACGGACCCTACGAGCAGTACTTC
TRBJ1-5,-,many,TRBV28,CASSSLWLGQPQHF,TGTGCCAGCAGTTCCCTGTGGTTGGGACAGCCCCAGCATTTT
TRBJ2-7,-,-,TRBV7-9,CATRRRDPSYEQYF,TGTGCCACGCGGCGACGGGATCCCTCCTACGAGCAGTACTTC
TRBJ2-2,-,-,TRBV20-1,CSATTANTGELFF,TGCAGTGCAACGACGGCAAACACCGGGGAGCTGTTTTTT
TRBJ1-5,-,-,TRBV7-2,CASSLTAVSRNQPQHF,TGTGCCAGCAGCTTAACGGCAGTCTCCCGCAATCAGCCCCAGCATTTT
TRBJ1-5,-,-,TRBV18,CASSPEQVGPNQPQHF,TGTGCCAGCTCTCCCGAACAGGTAGGACCCAATCAGCCCCAGCATTTT
TRBJ2-1,TRBD2,few,TRBV6-1,CATSSGRGYNEQFF,TGTGCCACCTCGAGCGGGAGAGGGTACAATGAGCAGTTCTTC
TRBJ1-5,TRBD1,many,TRBV28,CASSGARGHDQPQHF,TGTGCCAGCAGTGGAGCCAGGGGGCATGATCAGCCCCAGCATTTT
TRBJ2-2,TRBD1,-,TRBV7-9,CASSAPTGESGELFF,TGTGCCAGCAGCGCACCGACAGGGGAGAGCGGGGAGCTGTTTTTT
TRBJ1-6,-,few,TRBV3-2,CASSQLDSLNSPLHF,TGTGCCAGCAGCCAACTAGACAGCCTGAATTCACCCCTCCACTTT